The rows below give T cell receptor beta chains drawn from one sample of a study of human T cells and chemical hapten exposure. TCRdb redid the calling of the RACE reads with MiXCR, one entry per CDR3 protein. The sample has tens of thousands of distinct CDR3 sequences, around 15% seen once; the top ten hold roughly 4.9%. Sequenced material: whole blood, taken in connection with sensitization to the hapten diphenylcyclopropenone (DPC). Every receptor here comes from a woman aged 50 to 60 with alopecia areata. Some clones in this sample may be carry-over from other donors' samples. Both conserved end residues are part of each CDR3. The D gene is left open where the match is weak. Size is stated for part of the rows, as once, few or many counts, or as a class when the clone is expanded.

j_gene,abundance,d_gene,v_gene,CDR3nt,CDR3aa
TRBJ2-1,few,TRBD2,TRBV9,TGTGCCAGCAGCTCCCGTGGTAGCGGGAGGGCCTTATATGATGAGCAGTTCTTC,CASSSRGSGRALYDEQFF
TRBJ1-1,.,.,TRBV12-3/TRBV12-4,TGTGCCAGCAGAACCCACAAACCAGGGGCCGCTGCTTTCTTT,CASRTHKPGAAAFF
TRBJ2-1,.,.,TRBV3-1,TGTGCCAGCAGCCTTCGACCGTTACAGGGCAATGAGCAGTTCTTC,CASSLRPLQGNEQFF
TRBJ1-1,medium-sized,.,TRBV7-9,TGTGCCATCTCGGACCTGTACACTGAAGCTTTCTTT,CAISDLYTEAFF
TRBJ2-2,.,TRBD1,TRBV6-5,TGTGCCAGCAGCGCAGGGGGCCTGGGCGGGGAGCTGTTTTTT,CASSAGGLGGELFF
TRBJ1-1,few,.,TRBV7-8,TGTGCCACGCTGAGTTACACTGAAGCTTTCTTT,CATLSYTEAFF
TRBJ2-7,few,TRBD1,TRBV7-2,TGTGCCAGCAGCTTAGGGGCGCAGAGACAGGGGGCGTCCTACGAGCAGTACTTC,CASSLGAQRQGASYEQYF
TRBJ1-1,.,TRBD1,TRBV29-1,TGCAGCGCTCAGACAGGGTGGGACACTGAAGCTTTCTTT,CSAQTGWDTEAFF
TRBJ2-2,many,.,TRBV5-1,TGCGCCAGCAGCTTGGAGCCAGGGAATAGAGCCGGGGAGCTGTTTTTT,CASSLEPGNRAGELFF
TRBJ2-1,many,TRBD1,TRBV29-1,TGCAGCGTTGTATATACCGGACAGGGAAATGAGCAGTTCTTC,CSVVYTGQGNEQFF
TRBJ2-1,.,.,TRBV18,TGTGCCAGCTCACCGGACAGTTACAATGAGCAGTTCTTC,CASSPDSYNEQFF
TRBJ1-2,few,.,TRBV18,TGTGCCAGCTCACCACGACAGTCTCTTAACTATGGCTACACCTTC,CASSPRQSLNYGYTF
TRBJ2-4,few,TRBD2,TRBV3-1,TGTGCCAGCAGCGGGACTAGCGGGACCAAAAACATTCAGTACTTC,CASSGTSGTKNIQYF
TRBJ2-6,.,.,TRBV7-2,TGTGCCAGCAGCTTAGTACAGTCCGGCTCTGGGGCCAACGTCCTGACTTTC,CASSLVQSGSGANVLTF
TRBJ1-4,many,TRBD1,TRBV29-1,TGCAGCGTTCGGGACAGTGAAAAACTGTTTTTT,CSVRDSEKLFF
TRBJ2-7,.,.,TRBV7-9,TGTGCCAGCAGCTTGACCTTAGGCGGGGTCTACGAGCAGTACTTC,CASSLTLGGVYEQYF
TRBJ1-2,few,TRBD1,TRBV5-6,TGTGCCAGCAGTTTCGGGACAGGGTACAACCGATTCTATGGCTACACCTTC,CASSFGTGYNRFYGYTF
TRBJ1-2,.,.,TRBV12-3/TRBV12-4,TGTGCCAGCAGTGTGGACACCACTAACTATGGCTACACCTTC,CASSVDTTNYGYTF
TRBJ2-5,few,.,TRBV3-1,TGTGCCAGCAGCCAAGACTCCAGGGCGGAGACCCAGTACTTC,CASSQDSRAETQYF
TRBJ2-1,few,.,TRBV7-6,TGTGCCAGCAGCTGGGGCGGCTCCTACAATGAGCAGTTCTTC,CASSWGGSYNEQFF
TRBJ1-5,few,.,TRBV20-1,TGCAGTGCTAAAGACAGGCTGGGGATAACCAATCAGCCCCAGCATTTT,CSAKDRLGITNQPQHF
TRBJ2-2,few,.,TRBV2,TGTGCCAGCGCCTGGGAGGAGGGCACCGGGGAGCTGTTTTTT,CASAWEEGTGELFF
TRBJ1-1,few,TRBD1,TRBV12-3/TRBV12-4,TGTGCCAGCAGTTCTCCCGGGACAGGGTTAGGCACTGAAGCTTTCTTT,CASSSPGTGLGTEAFF
TRBJ2-1,.,.,TRBV7-2,TGTGCCAGCACCCTCTGGCTCAGAAGGAATGAGCAGTTCTTC,CASTLWLRRNEQFF
TRBJ2-1,.,.,TRBV10-3,TGTGCCATCAGTGAGAGGGGCTACAATGAGCAGTTCTTC,CAISERGYNEQFF
TRBJ2-3,.,TRBD2,TRBV18,TGTGCCAGCTCACCGAAGAATAGCGGGAAATCAGATACGCAGTATTTT,CASSPKNSGKSDTQYF
TRBJ2-1,.,TRBD1,TRBV12-3/TRBV12-4,TGTGCCAGCAGTTTAGGAGGACAGGGTTTGTACAATGAGCAGTTCTTC,CASSLGGQGLYNEQFF
TRBJ1-3,few,.,TRBV11-2,TGTGCCAGCAGCTCCGTCGACAGCTCTGGAAACACCATATATTTT,CASSSVDSSGNTIYF
TRBJ2-1,many,TRBD2,TRBV4-2,TGTGCCAGCAGCCGGTCAACTAGCGGGAGGGACAATGAGCAGTTCTTC,CASSRSTSGRDNEQFF
TRBJ2-1,few,TRBD2,TRBV20-1,TGCAGTGCTGAGCGGCGGGAGGGTTACAATGAGCAGTTCTTC,CSAERREGYNEQFF
TRBJ2-1,few,TRBD2,TRBV20-1,TGCAGTGCTAGAGATGCTAGCGGGAAGAGCTCCTACAATGAGCAGTTCTTC,CSARDASGKSSYNEQFF
TRBJ2-3,.,.,TRBV5-6,TGTGCCAGCAGCTTTGCAGTTTCAGATACGCAGTATTTT,CASSFAVSDTQYF
TRBJ1-1,many,TRBD1,TRBV20-1,TGCAGTGCTAGAGACGACAGGGGATTCACTGAAGCTTTCTTT,CSARDDRGFTEAFF
TRBJ2-2,few,.,TRBV18,TGTGCCAGCTCACCGTCGAGCCGGACAGCAAAGAACACCGGGGAGCTGTTTTTT,CASSPSSRTAKNTGELFF
TRBJ1-3,few,.,TRBV6-5,TGTGCCAGCGGAACGGCAAGCTCTGGAAACACCATATATTTT,CASGTASSGNTIYF
TRBJ2-7,few,.,TRBV28,TGTGCCAGCAGTTTATCCGGGCGGCTTGAGTACTTC,CASSLSGRLEYF
TRBJ2-1,.,.,TRBV30,TGTGCCTCGCTGCGGGGTCCCTCCTACAATGAGCAGTTCTTC,CASLRGPSYNEQFF
TRBJ1-6,.,.,TRBV3-1,TGTGCCAGCAGCCTCCCATTTCGGGGGGGTAACTCTTTTTATTCACCCCTCCACTTT,CASSLPFRGGNSFYSPLHF
TRBJ2-7,many,.,TRBV7-9,TGTGCCAGCAGCTTGGCCCTAGCTAGCCACGAGCAGTACTTC,CASSLALASHEQYF
TRBJ2-3,.,.,TRBV5-1,TGCGCCAGCAGCTGGGGGTCCGGCACAGATACGCAGTATTTT,CASSWGSGTDTQYF